Presented here are 9 T cell receptor beta chains from one specimen sequenced in a study of OX40 agonist ivuxolimab in advanced cancers. Library generation was performed with the immunoSEQ multiplex PCR assay. In its TCRdb copy, this immuneACCESS table keeps in-frame sequences only and misses some clones. Where compared with another copy, unresolved V genes explain less than half of these, and the others have no known cause. Recorded for this sample are some 97,000 clones; around 93% of them occurred a single time. The ten largest make up about 0.49% of the sample. The sample here was CD4+ or CD8+ T cells sorted from blood, taken in a trial of the OX40 agonist ivuxolimab. The receptors stem from an adult with an advanced solid tumor such as melanoma, head and neck, liver or kidney cancer.

There are a few counts of this clone. The chain combines TRBV28 with TRBJ2-7; no clear D. Germline lookup yields CDR1 MDHEN and CDR2 SYDVKM. The CDR3 consists of 14 residues. Between the trimmed V and J ends, which lost 5 bases and 3 bases, there was a span of 14 bases. This chain's CDR3 is CASSLGQPNYEQYF. In nucleotides, the CDR3 is TGTGCCAGCAGTCTAGGGCAGCCGAACTACGAGCAGTACTTC.

This rearrangement joins TRBV5-6 to TRBJ2-1; 8 nucleotides line up with TRBD2. The germline V gene has CDR1 SGHDT and CDR2 YYEEEE. Trimming at V came to 0 bases and at J to 0 bases, leaving 2 bases not matched to a gene. This CDR3 is built from 16 residues. The chain's CDR3 is CASSLGLASSYNEQFF. The DNA of the CDR3 is TGTGCCAGCAGCTTGGGACTAGCGAGCTCCTACAATGAGCAGTTCTTC.

The chain joins TRBV10-3 to TRBJ1-1; tentatively, D is TRBD1 (5 bases). Germline loops: CDR1 ENHRY, CDR2 SYGVKD. Trimming removed 4 bases at V and 4 bases at J, with 13 bases between. The CDR3 totals 14 residues. Here the CDR3 reads CAISGGGSSTEAFF. In nucleotides, the CDR3 is TGTGCCATCAGTGGTGGGGGTTCGAGCACTGAAGCTTTCTTT.

This rearrangement joins TRBV5-5 to TRBJ2-7; possibly TRBD1 for D (5 bases). From germline, CDR1 is SGHKS and CDR2 YYEKEE (reference sequence). Between the trimmed V and J ends, which lost 4 bases and 2 bases, there was a span of 10 bases. CDR3 length: 13 amino acids. In nucleotides, the CDR3 is TGTGCCAGCAGCGTGAGACAGACCTACGAGCAGTACTTC. It yields the protein CASSVRQTYEQYF.

The CDR3 DNA follows: TGTGCCAGCAGCCTCAAGGTGGATCAGCCCCAGCATTTT. Protein: CASSLKVDQPQHF. This chain joins TRBV7-2 and TRBJ1-5; unclear D gene. V lost 5 bases, J lost 5 bases, and 10 bases lay in between. CDR1 is SGHTA, CDR2 FQGNSA, per germline. CDR3 length: 13 amino acids.

The chain is built from TRBV5-6 and TRBJ1-1, with 7 bases that match TRBD1. The CDR3 covers 14 residues. V trimming: 5 bases; J trimming: 1 base; junction bases outside the gene matches: 5. Germline V gene data show CDR1 as SGHDT and CDR2 as YYEEEE. The CDR3 sequence: CASRRQGRNTEAFF. CDR3 DNA: TGTGCCAGCAGGAGACAGGGTCGGAACACTGAAGCTTTCTTT. Combining the CDR3 with reference TRBV5-6 and TRBJ1-1 gives the whole variable domain DAGVTQSPTHLIKTRGQQVTLRCSPKSGHDTVSWYQQALGQGPQFIFQYYEEEERQRGNFPDRFSGHQFPNYSSELNVNALLLGDSALYLCASRRQGRNTEAFFGQGTRLTVV.

The count of this clone is one. The chain is built from TRBV2 and TRBJ2-1, with 9 bases matching TRBD1. The V segment lost 6 bases and the J segment 7 bases; nucleotides outside the gene matches: 7. The germline gives CDR1 SNHLY, CDR2 FYNNEI. CDR3 length: 14 residues. CDR3 in amino acids: CASRRDREGNEQFF. Here the CDR3 DNA reads TGTGCCAGCAGAAGGGACAGGGAGGGGAATGAGCAGTTCTTC.

This clone was found a few times. The J gene is TRBJ1-1, the V gene TRBV12-5, with a possible D match to TRBD1 (6 bases). The CDR3 is made up of 14 amino acids. Germline V CDR1 and CDR2: LGHNT, FRNRAP. V was clipped by 6 bases and J by 1 base, with 12 bases between them. CDR3 DNA sequence: TGTGCTAGTGGACCCCAACAGGGGAACACTGAAGCTTTCTTT. Its translation: CASGPQQGNTEAFF.

The chain combines TRBV7-2 with TRBJ1-2; possibly TRBD1 for D (5 bases). V was shortened by 2 bases and J by 6 bases, with 13 bases between the two germline ends. Per germline, CDR1 SGHTA and CDR2 FQGNSA. The CDR3 has 14 amino acids. The CDR3 nucleotides are TGTGCCAGCAGCTTACTTCAGGGAGAGCATGGCTACACCTTC. Its protein is CASSLLQGEHGYTF.